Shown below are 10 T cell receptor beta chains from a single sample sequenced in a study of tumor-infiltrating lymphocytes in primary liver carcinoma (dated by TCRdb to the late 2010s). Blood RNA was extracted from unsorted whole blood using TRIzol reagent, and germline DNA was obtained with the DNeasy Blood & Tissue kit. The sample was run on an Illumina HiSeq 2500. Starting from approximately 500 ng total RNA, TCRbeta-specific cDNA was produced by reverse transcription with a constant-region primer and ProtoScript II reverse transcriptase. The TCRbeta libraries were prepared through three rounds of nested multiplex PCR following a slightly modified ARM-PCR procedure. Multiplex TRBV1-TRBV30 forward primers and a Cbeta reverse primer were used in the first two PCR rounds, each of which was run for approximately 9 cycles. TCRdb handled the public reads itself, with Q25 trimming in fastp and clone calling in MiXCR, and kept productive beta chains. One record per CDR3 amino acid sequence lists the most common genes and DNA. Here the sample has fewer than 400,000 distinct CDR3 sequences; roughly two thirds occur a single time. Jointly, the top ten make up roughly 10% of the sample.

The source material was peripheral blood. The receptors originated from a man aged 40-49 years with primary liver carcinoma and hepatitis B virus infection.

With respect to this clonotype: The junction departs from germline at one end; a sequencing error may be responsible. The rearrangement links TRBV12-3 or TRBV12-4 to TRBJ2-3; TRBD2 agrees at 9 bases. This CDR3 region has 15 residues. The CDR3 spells CSSSSWTSGTDTQYF. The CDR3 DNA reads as TGTTCCAGCAGTTCCTGGACTAGCGGCACAGATACGCAGTATTTT.

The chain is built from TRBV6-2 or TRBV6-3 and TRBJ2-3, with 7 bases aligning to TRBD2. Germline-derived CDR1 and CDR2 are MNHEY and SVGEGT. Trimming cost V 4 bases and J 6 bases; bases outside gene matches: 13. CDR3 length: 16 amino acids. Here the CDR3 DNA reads TGTGCCAGCAGTTGCGACAAGGCGGGAGTAAGGGATACGCAGTATTTT. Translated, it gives CASSCDKAGVRDTQYF.

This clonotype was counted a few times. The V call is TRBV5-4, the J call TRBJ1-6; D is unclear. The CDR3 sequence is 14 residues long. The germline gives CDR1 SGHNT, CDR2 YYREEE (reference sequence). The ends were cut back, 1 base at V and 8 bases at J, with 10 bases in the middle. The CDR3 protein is CASSLTLPDSPLHF. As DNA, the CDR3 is TGTGCCAGCAGCTTGACCCTTCCGGATTCACCCCTCCACTTT.

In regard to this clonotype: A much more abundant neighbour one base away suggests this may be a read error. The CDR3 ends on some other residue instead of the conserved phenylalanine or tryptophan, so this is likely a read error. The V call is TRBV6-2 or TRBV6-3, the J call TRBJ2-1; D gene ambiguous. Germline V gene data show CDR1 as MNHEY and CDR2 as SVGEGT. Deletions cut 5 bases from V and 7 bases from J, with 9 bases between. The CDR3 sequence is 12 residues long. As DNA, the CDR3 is TGTGCCAGCAGTCGCTTTAGGAATGAGCAGTTCTAC. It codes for CASSRFRNEQFY.

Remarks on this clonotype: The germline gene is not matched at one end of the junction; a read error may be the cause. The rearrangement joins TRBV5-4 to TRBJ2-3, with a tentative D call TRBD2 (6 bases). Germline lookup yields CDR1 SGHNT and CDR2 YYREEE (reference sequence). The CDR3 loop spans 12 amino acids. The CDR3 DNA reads TGTACCAGCAGGCGGGACACAGATACGCAGTATTTT. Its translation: CTSRRDTDTQYF.

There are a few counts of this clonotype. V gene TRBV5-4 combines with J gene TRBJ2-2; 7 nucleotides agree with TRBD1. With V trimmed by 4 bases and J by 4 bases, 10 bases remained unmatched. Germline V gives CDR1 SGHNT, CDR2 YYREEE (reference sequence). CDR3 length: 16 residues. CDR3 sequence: CASSRDRDLGTGELFF. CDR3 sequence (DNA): TGTGCCAGCAGCCGAGACAGGGATTTAGGCACCGGGGAGCTGTTTTTT.

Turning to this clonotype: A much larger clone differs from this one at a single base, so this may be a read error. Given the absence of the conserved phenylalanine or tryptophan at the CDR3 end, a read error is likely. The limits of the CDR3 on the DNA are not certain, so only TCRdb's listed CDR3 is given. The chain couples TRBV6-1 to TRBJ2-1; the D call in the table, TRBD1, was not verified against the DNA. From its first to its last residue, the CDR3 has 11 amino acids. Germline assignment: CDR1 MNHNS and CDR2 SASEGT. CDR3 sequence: CANSETDRTKI.

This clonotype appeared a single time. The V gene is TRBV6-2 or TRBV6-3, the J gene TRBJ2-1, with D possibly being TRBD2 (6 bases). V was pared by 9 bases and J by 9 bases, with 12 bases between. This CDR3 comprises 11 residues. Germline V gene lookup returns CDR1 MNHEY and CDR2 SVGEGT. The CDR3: CASCGAGEQFF. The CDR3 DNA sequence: TGTGCCAGTTGCGGAGCGGGTGAGCAGTTCTTC.

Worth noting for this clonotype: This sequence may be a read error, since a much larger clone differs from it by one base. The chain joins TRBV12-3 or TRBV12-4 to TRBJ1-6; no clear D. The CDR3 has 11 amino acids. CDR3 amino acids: CACSLDSPLHF. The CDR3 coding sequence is TGTGCCTGCAGTTTGGATTCACCCCTCCACTTT.

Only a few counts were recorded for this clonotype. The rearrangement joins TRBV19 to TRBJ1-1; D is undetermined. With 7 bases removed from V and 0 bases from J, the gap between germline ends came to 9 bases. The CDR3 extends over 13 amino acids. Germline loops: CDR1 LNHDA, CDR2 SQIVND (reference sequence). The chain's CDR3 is CASTDPVNTEAFF. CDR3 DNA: TGTGCCAGTACCGACCCCGTGAACACTGAAGCTTTCTTT.